Following are 8 T cell receptor beta chains from one sample sequenced in a study of T cell changes during pregnancy in multiple sclerosis (dated by TCRdb to between 2017 and 2020). Library preparation employed the immunoSEQ multiplex PCR assay. Held by TCRdb, this immuneACCESS table contains in-frame sequences only and omits some clones. Under half of the omission traces to an unresolved V gene where checked; the cause of the rest is unknown. In all, the sample holds some 55,000 clones, and approximately 92% of those were seen once. The top ten clones comprise about 1% of the sample. Here the sequenced sample was peripheral blood, taken after pregnancy. These receptor sequences come from a female donor in good health, enrolled as a control in a pregnancy study.

This sequence joins TRBV9 and TRBJ1-6; TRBD1 matches 7 bases. Germline V gene data show CDR1 as SGDLS and CDR2 as YYNGEE. There are 17 residues in the CDR3. After removal of 3 bases from V and 7 bases from J, the junction contained 13 bases not matched to a gene. The CDR3 protein is CASSAEAGQVGNSPLHF. In DNA, the CDR3 is TGTGCCAGCAGCGCAGAAGCCGGACAGGTGGGAAATTCACCCCTCCACTTT.

The rearrangement joins TRBV4-2 to TRBJ2-7; D might be TRBD2 (5 bases). The CDR3 sequence is 15 residues long. Trimming took 0 bases from V and 4 from J, leaving 13 bases between them. CDR1 and CDR2 (germline): LGHNA, YNFKEQ. CDR3 sequence reads: CASSQDRLARYEQYF. The CDR3 DNA is TGTGCCAGCAGCCAAGATCGCCTAGCTAGGTACGAGCAGTACTTC.

The J gene is TRBJ1-4, the V gene TRBV18, with TRBD1 matching over 9 bases. The length of the CDR3 is 14 residues. Looked up from germline, CDR1 is KGHSH and CDR2 is LQKENI. After removal of 3 bases from V and 5 bases from J, the junction contained 1 base not matched to a gene. The CDR3 DNA follows: TGTGCCAGCTCACCTGGGACAGGGAATGAAAAACTGTTTTTT. It specifies CASSPGTGNEKLFF.

The CDR3 region is CASSLGPVLSGNTIYF. The CDR3 DNA sequence: TGTGCCAGCAGCTTAGGTCCGGTCCTCTCTGGAAACACCATATATTTT. The chain combines TRBV7-2 with TRBJ1-3; the D is unclear. Trimming took off 1 base at V and 0 bases at J, with 10 bases between the two ends. This CDR3 spans 16 amino acids. Per germline, CDR1 SGHTA and CDR2 FQGNSA.

The chain couples TRBV18 to TRBJ1-1, with TRBD1 matching 10 bases. The J segment lost 4 bases and the V segment lost 2 bases, leaving 1 base of the junction unmatched. CDR1 and CDR2 (germline): KGHSH, LQKENI. CDR3 length: 14 residues. CDR3 sequence: CASSPDRGPTEAFF. For the CDR3, the DNA is TGTGCCAGCTCACCAGACAGGGGGCCCACTGAAGCTTTCTTT.

V is TRBV5-1 and J is TRBJ2-3, with 9 bases that match TRBD1. Germline-derived CDR1 and CDR2 are SGHRS and YFSETQ. With V trimmed by 3 bases and J by 0 bases, 8 bases remained unmatched. The CDR3 covers 17 residues. The CDR3 is CASSSDPGQGSTDTQYF. The CDR3 DNA reads as TGCGCCAGCAGCTCCGACCCGGGACAGGGAAGCACAGATACGCAGTATTTT.

This rearrangement joins TRBV6-5 to TRBJ2-2, with 10 bases identical to TRBD2. The CDR3 is made up of 15 amino acids. V dropped 11 bases and J dropped 4; count of bases not matched to a gene: 10. Germline CDR1 and CDR2: MNHEY and SVGAGI. This chain's CDR3 is CAAGIAGGVTGELFF. CDR3 coding DNA: TGTGCCGCTGGGATAGCGGGGGGAGTCACCGGGGAGCTGTTTTTT.

For the CDR3, the DNA is TGTGCCTGGAAGAGGTCTAGCGTTACAGATACGCAGTATTTT. Translated: CAWKRSSVTDTQYF. The chain links TRBV30 to TRBJ2-3, with D possibly being TRBD2 (6 bases). The CDR3 is 14 amino acids. CDR1 is GTSNPN and CDR2 is SVGIG in the germline V gene (reference sequence). V was shortened by 4 bases and J by 3 bases, with 14 bases between the two germline ends.